This TCR beta chain was obtained from a study of tumor-infiltrating lymphocytes in primary liver carcinoma. The authors took blood RNA from unsorted whole blood and also extracted germline DNA. The V gene's germline CDR1 is SGHKS and CDR2 YYEKEE (reference sequence). The CDR3 consists of 15 residues. In regard to this clonotype: Its antigen remains unknown. Since a much larger clone is just one base distant, this may be a read error.

From 500 ng of total RNA, TCR beta-specific cDNA was reverse-transcribed using a constant-region primer. What produced the TCR beta libraries was three nested multiplex PCR rounds using slightly modified ARM-PCR. TRBV1-TRBV30 forward primers paired with a C-beta reverse primer were used in the first two PCR rounds, which ran roughly 9 cycles each. From the multiplex PCR reads, TCRdb called clonotypes with MiXCR, one entry per CDR3 protein. Seen here are some 200,000 distinct CDR3 sequences, less than 65% observed once, and the top ten hold 6% to 8.5%. General study results and limits: Bulk unsorted samples prevented comparison of CD4+ and CD8+ repertoires. Lesser overlap characterized tumor-adjacent and tumor-blood pairs relative to tumor region pairs.

The specimen sequenced was peripheral blood. V gene TRBV5-5 combines with J gene TRBJ1-1, with D unclear. The TCR sequence derives from a woman aged 55-75 years with primary liver carcinoma and hepatitis B virus infection. The CDR3 DNA sequence: TGTGCCAGCAGCTTCTCTTCAGCTTCGAACACTGAAGCTCTCTTT. It encodes CASSFSSASNTEALF.